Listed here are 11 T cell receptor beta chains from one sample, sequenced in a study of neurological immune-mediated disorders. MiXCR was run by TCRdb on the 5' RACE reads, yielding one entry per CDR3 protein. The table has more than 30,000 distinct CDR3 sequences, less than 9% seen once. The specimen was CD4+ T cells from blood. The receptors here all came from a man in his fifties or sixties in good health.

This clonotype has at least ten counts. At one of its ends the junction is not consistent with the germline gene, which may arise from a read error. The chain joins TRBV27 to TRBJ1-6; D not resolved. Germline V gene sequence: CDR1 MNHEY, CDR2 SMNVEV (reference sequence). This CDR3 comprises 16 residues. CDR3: CANSYGPTVYNSPLHF. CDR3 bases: TGTGCCAACAGTTACGGCCCCACAGTTTATAATTCACCCCTCCACTTT.

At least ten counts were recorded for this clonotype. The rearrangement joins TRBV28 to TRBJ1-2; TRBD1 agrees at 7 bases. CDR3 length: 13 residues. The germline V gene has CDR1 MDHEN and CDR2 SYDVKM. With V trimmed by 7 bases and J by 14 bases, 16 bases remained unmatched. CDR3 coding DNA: TGTGCCAGCAACTTACACAGGGGACGGTCGGGGACCTTC. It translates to CASNLHRGRSGTF.

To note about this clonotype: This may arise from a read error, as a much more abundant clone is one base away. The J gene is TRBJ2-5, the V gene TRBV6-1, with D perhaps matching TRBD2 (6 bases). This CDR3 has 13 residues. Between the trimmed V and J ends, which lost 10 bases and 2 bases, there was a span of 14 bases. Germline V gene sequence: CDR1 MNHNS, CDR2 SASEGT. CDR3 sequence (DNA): TGTGCCAACCACTGGCGGGAACAAGAGACCCAGTACTTC. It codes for CANHWREQETQYF.

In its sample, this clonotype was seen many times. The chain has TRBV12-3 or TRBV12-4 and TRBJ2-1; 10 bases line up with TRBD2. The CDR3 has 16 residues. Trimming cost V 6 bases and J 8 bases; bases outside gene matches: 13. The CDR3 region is CASSLPLAGVVDEQFF. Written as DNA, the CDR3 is TGTGCCAGCAGCCTGCCCCTAGCGGGAGTAGTCGATGAGCAGTTCTTC.

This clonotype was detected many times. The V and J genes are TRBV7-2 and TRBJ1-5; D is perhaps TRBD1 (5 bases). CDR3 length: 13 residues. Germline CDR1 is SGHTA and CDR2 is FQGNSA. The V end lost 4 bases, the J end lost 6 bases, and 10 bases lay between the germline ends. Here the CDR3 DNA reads TGTGCCAGCAGCTCTCAGGGTAGTCAGCCCCAGCATTTT. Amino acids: CASSSQGSQPQHF.

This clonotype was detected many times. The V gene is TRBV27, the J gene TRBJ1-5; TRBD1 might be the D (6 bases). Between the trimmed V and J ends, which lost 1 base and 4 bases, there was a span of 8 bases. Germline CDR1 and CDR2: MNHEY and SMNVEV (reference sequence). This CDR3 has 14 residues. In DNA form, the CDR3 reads TGTGCCAGCAGTTTATACAGGGAGAATCAGCCCCAGCATTTT. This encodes CASSLYRENQPQHF.

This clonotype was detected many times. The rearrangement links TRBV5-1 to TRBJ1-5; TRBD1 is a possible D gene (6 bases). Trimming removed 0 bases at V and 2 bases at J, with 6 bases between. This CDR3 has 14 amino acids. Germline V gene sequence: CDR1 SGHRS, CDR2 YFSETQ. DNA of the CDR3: TGCGCCAGCAGCTTGGAGGGGGGCAATCAGCCCCAGCATTTT. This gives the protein CASSLEGGNQPQHF. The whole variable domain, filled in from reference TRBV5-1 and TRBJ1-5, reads KAGVTQTPRYLIKTRGQQVTLSCSPISGHRSVSWYQQTPGQGLQFLFEYFSETQRNKGNFPGRFSGRQFSNSRSEMNVSTLELGDSALYLCASSLEGGNQPQHFGDGTRLSIL.

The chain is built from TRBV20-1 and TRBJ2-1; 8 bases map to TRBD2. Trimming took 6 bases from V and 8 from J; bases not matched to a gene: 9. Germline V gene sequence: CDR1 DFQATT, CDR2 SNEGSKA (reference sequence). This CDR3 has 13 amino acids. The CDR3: CSARTSRGHEQFF. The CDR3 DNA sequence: TGCAGTGCCCGGACTAGCCGGGGCCATGAGCAGTTCTTC.

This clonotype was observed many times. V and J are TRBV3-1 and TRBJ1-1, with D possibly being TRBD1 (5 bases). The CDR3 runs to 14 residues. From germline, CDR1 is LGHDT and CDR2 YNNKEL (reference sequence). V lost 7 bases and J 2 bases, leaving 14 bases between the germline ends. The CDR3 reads CASISGGSNTEAFF. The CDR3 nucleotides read TGTGCCAGCATCTCGGGGGGGAGCAACACTGAAGCTTTCTTT.

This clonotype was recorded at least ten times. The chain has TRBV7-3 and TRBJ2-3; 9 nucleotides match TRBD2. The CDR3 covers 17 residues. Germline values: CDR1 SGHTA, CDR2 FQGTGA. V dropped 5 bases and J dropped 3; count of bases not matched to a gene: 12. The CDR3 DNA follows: TGTGCCAGCAGCCCCACGCGAGCGGGGGGCTTGACAGATACGCAGTATTTT. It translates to CASSPTRAGGLTDTQYF.

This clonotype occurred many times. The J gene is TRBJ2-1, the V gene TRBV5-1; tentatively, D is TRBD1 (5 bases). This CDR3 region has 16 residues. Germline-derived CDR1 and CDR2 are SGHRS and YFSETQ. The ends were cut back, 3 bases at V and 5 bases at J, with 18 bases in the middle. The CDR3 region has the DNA TGCGCCAGCAGCTCGAACCAGGGATCTTATAACAATGAGCAGTTCTTC. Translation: CASSSNQGSYNNEQFF.